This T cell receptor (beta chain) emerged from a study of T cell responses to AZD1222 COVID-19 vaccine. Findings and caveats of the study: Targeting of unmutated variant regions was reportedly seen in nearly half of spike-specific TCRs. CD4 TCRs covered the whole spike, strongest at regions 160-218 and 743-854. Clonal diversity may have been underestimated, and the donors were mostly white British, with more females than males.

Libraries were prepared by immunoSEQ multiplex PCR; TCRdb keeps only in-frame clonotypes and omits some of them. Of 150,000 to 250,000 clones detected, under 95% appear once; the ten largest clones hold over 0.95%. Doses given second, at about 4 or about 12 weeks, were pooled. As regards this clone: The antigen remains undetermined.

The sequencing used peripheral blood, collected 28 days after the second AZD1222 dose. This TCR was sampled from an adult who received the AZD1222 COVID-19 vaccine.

CDR3 amino acids: CASSWGRGRNYGYTF. CDR3 DNA sequence: TGTGCCAGCAGTTGGGGCAGGGGGCGCAACTATGGCTACACCTTC. The genes are TRBV6-5 and TRBJ1-2; 8 positions match TRBD1. V lost 4 bases, J lost 2 bases, and 6 bases stayed unmatched. Germline V gene sequence: CDR1 MNHEY, CDR2 SVGAGI. The CDR3 loop spans 15 amino acids.